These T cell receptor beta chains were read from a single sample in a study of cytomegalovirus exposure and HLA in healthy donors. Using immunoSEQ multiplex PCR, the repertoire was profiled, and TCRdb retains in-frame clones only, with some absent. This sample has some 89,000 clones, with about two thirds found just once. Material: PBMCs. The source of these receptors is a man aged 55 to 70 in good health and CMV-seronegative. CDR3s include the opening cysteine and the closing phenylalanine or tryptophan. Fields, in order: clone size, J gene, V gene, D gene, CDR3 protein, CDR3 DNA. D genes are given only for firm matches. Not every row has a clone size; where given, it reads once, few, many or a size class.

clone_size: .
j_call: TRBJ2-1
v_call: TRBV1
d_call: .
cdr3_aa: CTSSQMTSGSDEQFF
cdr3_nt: TGCACCAGCAGCCAAATGACTAGCGGGAGTGATGAGCAGTTCTTC

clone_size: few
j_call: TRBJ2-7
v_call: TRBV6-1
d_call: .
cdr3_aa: CASESPEGAYEQYF
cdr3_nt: TGTGCCAGTGAGTCACCAGAGGGGGCCTACGAGCAGTACTTC

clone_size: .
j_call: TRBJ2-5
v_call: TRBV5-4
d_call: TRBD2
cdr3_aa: CASTNSGGETQYF
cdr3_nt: TGTGCCAGCACCAATTCCGGGGGGGAGACCCAGTACTTC

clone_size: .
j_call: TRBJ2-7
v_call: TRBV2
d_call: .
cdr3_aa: CASNPQGLGEQYF
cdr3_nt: TGTGCCAGCAACCCACAGGGATTAGGCGAGCAGTACTTC

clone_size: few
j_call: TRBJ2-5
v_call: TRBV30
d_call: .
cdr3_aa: CAWSVPQPGQQETQYF
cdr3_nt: TGTGCCTGGAGTGTACCTCAACCGGGACAACAAGAGACCCAGTACTTC

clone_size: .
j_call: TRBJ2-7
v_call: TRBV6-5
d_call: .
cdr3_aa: CASSSLGRTSSYEQYF
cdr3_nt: TGTGCCAGCAGTTCGCTTGGCAGAACTAGCTCCTACGAGCAGTACTTC

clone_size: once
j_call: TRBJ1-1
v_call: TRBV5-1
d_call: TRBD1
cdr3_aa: CASSSGGANTEAFF
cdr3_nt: TGCGCCAGCAGCTCAGGGGGCGCGAACACTGAAGCTTTCTTT

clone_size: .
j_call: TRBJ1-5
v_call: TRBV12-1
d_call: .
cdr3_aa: CARTGSQPQHF
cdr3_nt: TGTGCCAGGACAGGTTCTCAGCCCCAGCATTTT

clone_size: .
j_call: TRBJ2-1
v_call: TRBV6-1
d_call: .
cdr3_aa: CASSEFGGEQFF
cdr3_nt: TGTGCCAGCAGTGAATTCGGAGGAGAGCAGTTCTTC

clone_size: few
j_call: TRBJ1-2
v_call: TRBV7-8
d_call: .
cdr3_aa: CASSFGANYGYTF
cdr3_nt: TGTGCCAGCAGCTTTGGAGCTAACTATGGCTACACCTTC

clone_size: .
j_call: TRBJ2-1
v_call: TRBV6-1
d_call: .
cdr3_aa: CACKGSSSYNEQFF
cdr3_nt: TGTGCCTGCAAGGGGTCTAGCTCCTACAATGAGCAGTTCTTC

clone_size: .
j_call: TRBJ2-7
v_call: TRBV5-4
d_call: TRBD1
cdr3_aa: CASSSRTTGQLYEQYF
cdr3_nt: TGTGCCAGCAGCTCACGAACCACGGGACAGTTATACGAGCAGTACTTC

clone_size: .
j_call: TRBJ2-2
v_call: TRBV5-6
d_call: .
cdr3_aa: CASNPGGPRTGELFF
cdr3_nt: TGTGCCAGCAACCCCGGGGGGCCGAGGACCGGGGAGCTGTTTTTT

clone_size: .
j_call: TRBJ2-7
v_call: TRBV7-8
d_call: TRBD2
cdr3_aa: CASSSRLAGGPTAYEQYF
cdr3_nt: TGTGCCAGCAGCTCGAGACTAGCGGGAGGTCCTACGGCTTACGAGCAGTACTTC

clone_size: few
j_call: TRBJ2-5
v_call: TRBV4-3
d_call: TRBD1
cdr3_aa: CASSQGTVQETQYF
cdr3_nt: TGCGCCAGCAGCCAGGGGACAGTTCAAGAGACCCAGTACTTC

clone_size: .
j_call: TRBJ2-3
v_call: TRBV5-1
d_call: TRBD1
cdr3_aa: CASSSLGQGGADTQYF
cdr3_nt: TGCGCCAGCAGCTCCCTGGGACAGGGTGGGGCAGATACGCAGTATTTT

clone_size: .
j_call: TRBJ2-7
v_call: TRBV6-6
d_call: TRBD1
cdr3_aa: CASSYRGQGTYEQYF
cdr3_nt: TGTGCCAGCAGTTATCGAGGACAGGGAACCTACGAGCAGTACTTC

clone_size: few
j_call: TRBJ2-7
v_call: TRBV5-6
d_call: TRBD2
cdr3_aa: CASSVGLVSSYEQYF
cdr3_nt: TGTGCCAGCAGCGTCGGACTAGTTTCCTCCTACGAGCAGTACTTC

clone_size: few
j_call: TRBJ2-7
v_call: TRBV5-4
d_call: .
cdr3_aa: CASSLSTVPTYEQYF
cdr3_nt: TGTGCCAGCAGCTTGTCTACGGTACCCACCTACGAGCAGTACTTC

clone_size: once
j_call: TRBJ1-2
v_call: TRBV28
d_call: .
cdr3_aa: CASVDSEGYTF
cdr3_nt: TGTGCCAGCGTTGACAGCGAAGGCTACACCTTC

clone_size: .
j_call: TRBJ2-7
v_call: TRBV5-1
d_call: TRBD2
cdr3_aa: CASSLGGGRAYEQYF
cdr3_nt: TGCGCCAGCAGCTTGGGAGGCGGGAGGGCCTACGAGCAGTACTTC

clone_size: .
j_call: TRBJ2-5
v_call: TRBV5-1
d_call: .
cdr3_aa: CASSAGFQETQYF
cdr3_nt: TGCGCCAGCAGCGCAGGGTTCCAAGAGACCCAGTACTTC

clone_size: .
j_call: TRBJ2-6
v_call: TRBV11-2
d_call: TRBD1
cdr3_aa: CASSAPGTGLTGANVLTF
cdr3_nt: TGTGCCAGCAGCGCACCAGGGACAGGGTTGACTGGGGCCAACGTCCTGACTTTC

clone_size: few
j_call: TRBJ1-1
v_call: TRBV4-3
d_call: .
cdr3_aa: CASSQGGGLNTEAFF
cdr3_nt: TGCGCCAGCAGCCAAGGAGGCGGATTGAACACTGAAGCTTTCTTT

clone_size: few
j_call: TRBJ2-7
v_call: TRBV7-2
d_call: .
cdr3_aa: CASSRHRVRSSYEQYF
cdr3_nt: TGTGCCAGCAGCCGTCACAGGGTGCGAAGCTCCTACGAGCAGTACTTC

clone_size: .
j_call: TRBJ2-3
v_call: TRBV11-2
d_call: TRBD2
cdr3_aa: CASSLDWVGARAGGADTQYF
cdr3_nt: TGTGCCAGCAGCTTAGATTGGGTGGGTGCTCGAGCGGGAGGAGCAGATACGCAGTATTTT

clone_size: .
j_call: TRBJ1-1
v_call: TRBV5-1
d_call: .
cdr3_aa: CASSLGSAGSTEAFF
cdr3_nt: TGCGCCAGCAGCTTGGGGTCGGCGGGGAGCACTGAAGCTTTCTTT

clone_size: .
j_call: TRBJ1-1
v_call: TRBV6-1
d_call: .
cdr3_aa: CASSEAGSVTEAFF
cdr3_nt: TGTGCCAGCAGTGAAGCTGGTTCGGTAACTGAAGCTTTCTTT

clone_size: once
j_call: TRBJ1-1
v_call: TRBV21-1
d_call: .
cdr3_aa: CASRDRGRATEAFF
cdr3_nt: TGTGCCAGCAGGGACAGGGGCCGTGCCACTGAAGCTTTCTTT

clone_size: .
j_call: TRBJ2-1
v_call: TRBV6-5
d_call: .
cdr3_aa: CASSYVNREHEQFF
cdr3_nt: TGTGCCAGCAGTTACGTGAACAGGGAACATGAGCAGTTCTTC

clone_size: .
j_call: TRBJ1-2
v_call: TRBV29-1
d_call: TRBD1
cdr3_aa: CSVDLQGYGYTF
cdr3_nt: TGCAGCGTTGACCTACAGGGGTATGGCTACACCTTC

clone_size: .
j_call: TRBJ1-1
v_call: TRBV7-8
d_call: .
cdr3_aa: CASSLTTGSPEAFF
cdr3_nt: TGTGCCAGCAGCTTAACAACAGGGTCCCCTGAAGCTTTCTTT

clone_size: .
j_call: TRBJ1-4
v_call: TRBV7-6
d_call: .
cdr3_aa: CASSLAGGQGSGKLFF
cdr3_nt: TGTGCCAGCAGCTTAGCGGGGGGGCAGGGTAGCGGAAAACTGTTTTTT

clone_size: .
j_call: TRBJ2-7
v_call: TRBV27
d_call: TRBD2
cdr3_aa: CASRELAGGPYEQYF
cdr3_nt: TGTGCCAGCAGGGAACTAGCGGGGGGCCCCTACGAGCAGTACTTC

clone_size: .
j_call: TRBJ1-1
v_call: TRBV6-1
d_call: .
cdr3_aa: CASSGDWGQNTEAFF
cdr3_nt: TGTGCCAGCAGTGGTGATTGGGGGCAGAACACTGAAGCTTTCTTT

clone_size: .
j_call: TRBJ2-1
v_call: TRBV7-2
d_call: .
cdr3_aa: CASGGYQYNEQFF
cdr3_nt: TGTGCCAGCGGGGGCTACCAATACAATGAGCAGTTCTTC

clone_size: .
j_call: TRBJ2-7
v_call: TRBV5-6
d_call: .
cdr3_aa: CASSFYRTSYEQYF
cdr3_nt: TGTGCCAGCAGCTTCTACAGGACATCCTACGAGCAGTACTTC

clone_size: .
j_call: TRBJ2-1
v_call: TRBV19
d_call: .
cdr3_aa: CASSEQGNEQFF
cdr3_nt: TGTGCCAGTAGTGAACAGGGCAATGAGCAGTTCTTC

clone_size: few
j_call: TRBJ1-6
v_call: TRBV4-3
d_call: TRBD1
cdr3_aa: CASSQGQVLSPLHF
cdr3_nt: TGCGCCAGCAGCCAGGGACAGGTACTGTCACCCCTCCACTTT

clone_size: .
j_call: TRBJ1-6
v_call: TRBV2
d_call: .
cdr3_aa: CASSMKGRSGSPLHF
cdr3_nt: TGTGCCAGCAGTATGAAGGGGCGCTCCGGTTCACCCCTCCACTTT

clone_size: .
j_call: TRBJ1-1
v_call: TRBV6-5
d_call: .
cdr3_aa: CASSRGLDEAFF
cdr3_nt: TGTGCCAGCAGTAGGGGACTGGACGAAGCTTTCTTT

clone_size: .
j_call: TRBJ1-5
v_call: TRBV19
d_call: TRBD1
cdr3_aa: CASSIGPGGSGQPQHF
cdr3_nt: TGTGCCAGTAGTATTGGCCCAGGGGGATCGGGACAGCCCCAGCATTTT

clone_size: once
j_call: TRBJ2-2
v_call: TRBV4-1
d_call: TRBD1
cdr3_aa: CASSQEFRGRGTGELFF
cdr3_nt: TGCGCCAGCAGCCAAGAGTTCAGGGGGCGAGGCACCGGGGAGCTGTTTTTT

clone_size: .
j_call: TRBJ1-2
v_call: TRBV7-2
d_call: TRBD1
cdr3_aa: CASSRTGQGTYGYTF
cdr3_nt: TGTGCCAGCAGCCGGACCGGACAGGGAACCTATGGCTACACCTTC

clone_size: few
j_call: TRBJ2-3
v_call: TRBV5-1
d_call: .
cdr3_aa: CASSPQARGADTQYF
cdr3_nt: TGCGCCAGCAGCCCCCAGGCCAGGGGGGCAGATACGCAGTATTTT

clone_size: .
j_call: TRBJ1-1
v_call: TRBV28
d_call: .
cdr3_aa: CASSLGGNTEAFF
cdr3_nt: TGTGCCAGCAGTTTGGGAGGGAACACTGAAGCTTTCTTT